This T cell receptor beta chain derives from a study of blood T cells in healthy people across ages. Primers used in a second PCR of about 6 to 11 cycles were a sample-barcoded 5' primer and a J-beta primer mix. Each CDR3 protein gets one entry after TCRdb re-called the 5' RACE reads with MiXCR. This table holds about 840,000 distinct CDR3 sequences, 25% to 35% found once. V was pared by 3 bases and J by 0 bases, with 4 bases of the junction left unmatched. Germline V CDR1 and CDR2: SGHTA, FQGNSA. This CDR3 spans 15 amino acids. These same data were also listed under a study on T cells of mothers and their children.

Sequencing was performed on blood. This TCR was recovered from a woman in her forties in good health. This chain uses TRBV7-2 with TRBJ1-2, with 7 bases fitting TRBD1. The CDR3 loop is CASSFGDRANYGYTF. Here the CDR3 DNA reads TGTGCCAGCAGCTTTGGGGACAGAGCTAACTATGGCTACACCTTC.